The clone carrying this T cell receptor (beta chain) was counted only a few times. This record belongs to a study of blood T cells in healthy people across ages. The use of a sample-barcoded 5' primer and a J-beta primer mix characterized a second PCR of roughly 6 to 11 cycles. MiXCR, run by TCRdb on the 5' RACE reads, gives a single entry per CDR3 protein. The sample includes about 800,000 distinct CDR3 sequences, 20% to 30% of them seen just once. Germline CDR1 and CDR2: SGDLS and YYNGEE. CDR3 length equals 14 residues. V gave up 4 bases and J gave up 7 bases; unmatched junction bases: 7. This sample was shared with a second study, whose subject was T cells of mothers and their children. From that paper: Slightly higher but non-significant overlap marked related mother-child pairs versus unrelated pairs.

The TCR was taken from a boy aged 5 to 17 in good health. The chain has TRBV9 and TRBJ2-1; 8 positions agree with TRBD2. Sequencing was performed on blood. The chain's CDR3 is CASSSGGSGNEQFF. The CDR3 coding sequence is TGTGCCAGCAGCTCGGGGGGGTCGGGTAATGAGCAGTTCTTC.